This is a list of T cell receptor beta chains from one sample in a study of beta chain features in type 1 diabetes. The table came from immunoSEQ multiplex PCR; TCRdb's copy has only in-frame clones and leaves some out. The table has about 650,000 clones, under 15% seen once; the top ten hold around 0.12%. Sequenced material: naive CD4+ T cells from blood. The receptors were gathered from a man younger than 40 with type 1 diabetes. CDR3s include the opening cysteine and the closing phenylalanine or tryptophan. The order of the fields is clone size, D gene, J gene, V gene, CDR3 protein, CDR3 DNA. A D gene is named only where the DNA matches it firmly. Only some rows state a clone size, as once, few, many or a class for expanded clones.

clone_size: few
d_call: -
j_call: TRBJ2-7
v_call: TRBV6-5
cdr3_aa: CASSSDRLYEQYF
cdr3_nt: TGTGCCAGCAGTTCCGACCGTCTCTACGAGCAGTACTTC

clone_size: few
d_call: -
j_call: TRBJ1-5
v_call: TRBV6-1
cdr3_aa: CASSDGGGFEQPQHF
cdr3_nt: TGTGCCAGCAGTGATGGGGGGGGTTTTGAACAGCCCCAGCATTTT

clone_size: few
d_call: TRBD1
j_call: TRBJ2-1
v_call: TRBV2
cdr3_aa: CASSGQGYNEQFF
cdr3_nt: TGTGCCAGCAGTGGACAGGGATACAATGAGCAGTTCTTC

clone_size: -
d_call: TRBD1
j_call: TRBJ2-7
v_call: TRBV4-1
cdr3_aa: CASSHLYGQGAYEQYF
cdr3_nt: TGCGCCAGCAGCCACCTTTACGGACAGGGGGCCTACGAGCAGTACTTC

clone_size: few
d_call: TRBD1
j_call: TRBJ1-1
v_call: TRBV19
cdr3_aa: CASSADRWNTEAFF
cdr3_nt: TGTGCCAGTAGTGCGGACAGGTGGAACACTGAAGCTTTCTTT

clone_size: few
d_call: TRBD1
j_call: TRBJ2-7
v_call: TRBV4-3
cdr3_aa: CASSQDVTGSYEQYF
cdr3_nt: TGCGCCAGCAGCCAAGATGTGACAGGGAGTTACGAGCAGTACTTC

clone_size: few
d_call: -
j_call: TRBJ1-3
v_call: TRBV29-1
cdr3_aa: CSVEDGLGPSPSGNTIYF
cdr3_nt: TGCAGCGTTGAAGATGGACTGGGCCCTTCCCCTTCTGGAAACACCATATATTTT

clone_size: -
d_call: TRBD1
j_call: TRBJ1-2
v_call: TRBV27
cdr3_aa: CASRVPGTGGYGYTF
cdr3_nt: TGTGCCAGCAGGGTACCGGGGACAGGAGGGTATGGCTACACCTTC

clone_size: few
d_call: -
j_call: TRBJ1-1
v_call: TRBV29-1
cdr3_aa: CSFRDIGYGPNTEAFF
cdr3_nt: TGCAGCTTTCGGGACATCGGATATGGGCCGAACACTGAAGCTTTCTTT

clone_size: few
d_call: -
j_call: TRBJ2-3
v_call: TRBV29-1
cdr3_aa: CSVGNRQGGFTDTQYF
cdr3_nt: TGCAGCGTTGGAAACCGACAGGGAGGATTCACAGATACGCAGTATTTT

clone_size: -
d_call: -
j_call: TRBJ2-1
v_call: TRBV20-1
cdr3_aa: CSASDRRQFF
cdr3_nt: TGCAGTGCTAGCGACAGGAGGCAGTTCTTC

clone_size: -
d_call: -
j_call: TRBJ1-1
v_call: TRBV5-1
cdr3_aa: CASSGRTAMNTEAFF
cdr3_nt: TGCGCCAGCAGCGGCCGGACGGCCATGAACACTGAAGCTTTCTTT

clone_size: -
d_call: -
j_call: TRBJ1-3
v_call: TRBV7-9
cdr3_aa: CASSRDTGNTIYF
cdr3_nt: TGTGCCAGCAGCCGGGACACTGGAAACACCATATATTTT

clone_size: -
d_call: -
j_call: TRBJ1-2
v_call: TRBV9
cdr3_aa: CASSVDLPGRDGYTF
cdr3_nt: TGTGCCAGCAGCGTAGACCTTCCGGGACGTGACGGCTACACCTTC

clone_size: few
d_call: -
j_call: TRBJ1-4
v_call: TRBV30
cdr3_aa: CAWSRQRNEKLFF
cdr3_nt: TGTGCCTGGAGTCGGCAGAGAAATGAAAAACTGTTTTTT

clone_size: few
d_call: -
j_call: TRBJ2-7
v_call: TRBV4-3
cdr3_aa: CASSQGVGQLDYEQYF
cdr3_nt: TGCGCCAGCAGCCAAGGTGTAGGACAGTTAGACTACGAGCAGTACTTC

clone_size: -
d_call: -
j_call: TRBJ1-4
v_call: TRBV4-2
cdr3_aa: CASSQGRMNEKLFF
cdr3_nt: TGTGCCAGCAGCCAAGGGCGGATGAATGAAAAACTGTTTTTT